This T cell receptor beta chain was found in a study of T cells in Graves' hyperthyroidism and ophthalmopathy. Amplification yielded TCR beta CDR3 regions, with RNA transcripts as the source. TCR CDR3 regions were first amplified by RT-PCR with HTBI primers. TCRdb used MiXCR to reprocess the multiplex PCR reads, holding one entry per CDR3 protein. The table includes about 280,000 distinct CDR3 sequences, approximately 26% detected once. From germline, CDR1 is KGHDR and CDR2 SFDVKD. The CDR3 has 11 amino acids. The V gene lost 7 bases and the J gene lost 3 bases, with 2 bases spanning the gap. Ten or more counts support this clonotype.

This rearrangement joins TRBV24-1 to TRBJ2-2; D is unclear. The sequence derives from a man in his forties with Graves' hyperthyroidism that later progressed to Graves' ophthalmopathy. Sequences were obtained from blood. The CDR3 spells CATRDTGELFF. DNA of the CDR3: TGTGCCACCAGGGACACCGGGGAGCTGTTTTTT.